A selection of T cell receptor beta chains follows, all from one sample in a study of cytomegalovirus exposure and HLA in healthy donors. Sequenced by immunoSEQ multiplex PCR; TCRdb stores in-frame clones only, minus some. The sample holds 150,000 to 180,000 clones, around 74% seen once. The sequencing sample was made of PBMCs. The source is a man between 18 and 29 years old in good health and CMV-seronegative. Each CDR3 is given with its conserved first and last residue. A D gene is named only where the DNA matches it firmly. Expanded clones get a size class; other rows say once, few or many, or leave the size out.

d_gene | abundance | j_gene | v_gene | CDR3aa | CDR3nt
TRBD1 | - | TRBJ1-2 | TRBV5-6 | CASSLEEDRAGYTF | TGTGCCAGCAGCTTGGAAGAGGACAGGGCTGGCTACACCTTC
TRBD1 | few | TRBJ2-7 | TRBV6-1 | CASRTGFTYEQYF | TGTGCCAGCCGGACAGGGTTTACCTACGAGCAGTACTTC
- | - | TRBJ1-3 | TRBV4-2 | CASSQGGGLETIYF | TGTGCCAGCAGCCAGGGGGGTGGGCTGGAGACCATATATTTT
TRBD1 | - | TRBJ2-4 | TRBV10-2 | CASLGTEPSQYF | TGCGCCAGCCTGGGGACAGAGCCGAGTCAGTACTTC
- | - | TRBJ1-4 | TRBV9 | CASSVGRDEKLFF | TGTGCCAGCAGCGTAGGGCGGGATGAAAAACTGTTTTTT
- | - | TRBJ2-1 | TRBV11-3 | CASSYVGGAANNEQFF | TGTGCCAGCAGCTACGTTGGAGGGGCGGCAAACAATGAGCAGTTCTTC
- | - | TRBJ2-2 | TRBV5-1 | CASSLNTGELFF | TGCGCCAGCAGCCTGAACACCGGGGAGCTGTTTTTT
- | - | TRBJ2-7 | TRBV27 | CASSLKGFGGQYF | TGTGCCAGCAGTTTGAAGGGGTTTGGTGGTCAGTACTTC
- | - | TRBJ2-7 | TRBV19 | CASSIGAGISYEQYF | TGTGCCAGTAGTATAGGGGCAGGAATCTCCTACGAGCAGTACTTC
- | - | TRBJ1-2 | TRBV28 | CASRSRDFNYGYTF | TGTGCCAGCAGATCCCGGGACTTTAACTATGGCTACACCTTC
- | - | TRBJ2-2 | TRBV10-3 | CAISGAERSLFF | TGTGCCATCAGTGGTGCAGAAAGGAGCCTGTTTTTT
- | - | TRBJ2-3 | TRBV4-1 | CASSQFPSDTQYF | TGCGCCAGCAGCCAGTTTCCCTCGGATACGCAGTATTTT
- | few | TRBJ1-1 | TRBV18 | CASSPGGGLGTEAFF | TGTGCCAGCTCACCGGGGGGGGGATTGGGCACTGAAGCTTTCTTT
- | few | TRBJ1-4 | TRBV5-4 | CASSLNRPGGLFNEKLFF | TGTGCCAGCAGCTTGAATCGGCCCGGGGGGCTCTTCAATGAAAAACTGTTTTTT
TRBD2 | - | TRBJ2-1 | TRBV7-2 | CASSLSGLAVSYNEQFF | TGTGCCAGCAGCCTCTCCGGGCTAGCGGTTTCCTACAATGAGCAGTTCTTC
- | - | TRBJ1-3 | TRBV19 | CASTRTDSTGNTIYF | TGTGCCAGTACCCGAACCGACTCCACTGGAAACACCATATATTTT
- | once | TRBJ2-2 | TRBV14 | CASSQVSGVNTGELFF | TGTGCCAGCAGCCAAGTGTCAGGGGTGAACACCGGGGAGCTGTTTTTT
TRBD1 | - | TRBJ2-3 | TRBV14 | CASSDRGTQYF | TGTGCCAGCAGCGACAGGGGTACGCAGTATTTT
- | once | TRBJ1-1 | TRBV5-1 | CASSFNRVWTEAFF | TGCGCCAGCAGCTTTAACAGGGTGTGGACTGAAGCTTTCTTT
- | - | TRBJ2-7 | TRBV5-1 | CASSLDSEQYF | TGCGCCAGCAGCTTGGATAGCGAGCAGTACTTC
- | - | TRBJ2-2 | TRBV12-5 | CASGLVEQGWTGELFF | TGTGCTAGTGGTTTGGTTGAGCAGGGGTGGACCGGGGAGCTGTTTTTT
TRBD2 | - | TRBJ2-3 | TRBV15 | CATSRLGGGADTQYF | TGTGCCACCAGCAGACTTGGCGGGGGGGCAGATACGCAGTATTTT
- | few | TRBJ2-2 | TRBV6-5 | CASSDRQLYGGELFF | TGTGCCAGCAGCGATCGACAGTTATATGGCGGGGAGCTGTTTTTT
- | - | TRBJ1-1 | TRBV9 | CASSVGQQNTEAFF | TGTGCCAGCAGCGTAGGACAGCAGAACACTGAAGCTTTCTTT
TRBD1 | once | TRBJ2-7 | TRBV6-1 | CASSDRGQSSYEQYF | TGTGCCAGCAGTGACAGGGGACAGTCCTCCTACGAGCAGTACTTC
TRBD1 | - | TRBJ1-1 | TRBV6-5 | CASRGTGGEAFF | TGTGCCAGCAGGGGGACAGGGGGTGAAGCTTTCTTT
- | - | TRBJ1-2 | TRBV10-3 | CAISAVYGYTF | TGTGCCATCAGTGCCGTCTATGGCTACACCTTC
TRBD1 | - | TRBJ2-5 | TRBV11-2 | CASSSWTGVGETQYF | TGTGCCAGCAGCTCCTGGACAGGGGTGGGGGAGACCCAGTACTTC
TRBD2 | - | TRBJ2-5 | TRBV29-1 | CSVDKRGRGETQYF | TGCAGCGTTGATAAGCGGGGGCGAGGAGAGACCCAGTACTTC
- | - | TRBJ2-1 | TRBV11-2 | CASSLLYGGPIYNEQFF | TGTGCCAGCAGCTTACTTTACGGGGGGCCAATCTACAATGAGCAGTTCTTC
- | - | TRBJ2-3 | TRBV7-9 | CASSLALGQTDTQYF | TGTGCCAGCAGCTTAGCCCTAGGACAGACAGATACGCAGTATTTT
- | - | TRBJ2-4 | TRBV30 | CAWSTPKDSSRNIQYF | TGTGCCTGGAGTACACCCAAGGACAGTTCAAGAAACATTCAGTACTTC
TRBD1 | - | TRBJ1-5 | TRBV15 | CATTQGGEYQPQHF | TGTGCCACCACCCAGGGGGGCGAGTATCAGCCCCAGCATTTT
TRBD1 | few | TRBJ1-4 | TRBV11-2 | CASSVTGGAEKLFF | TGTGCCAGCAGCGTAACAGGGGGGGCTGAAAAACTGTTTTTT
- | - | TRBJ1-2 | TRBV18 | CASSSPEEGIGGYTF | TGTGCCAGCTCGTCCCCCGAGGAGGGTATCGGCGGCTACACCTTC
- | - | TRBJ1-4 | TRBV13 | CASSLGPNREGEKLFF | TGTGCCAGCAGCTTAGGCCCAAACAGGGAAGGGGAAAAACTGTTTTTT
- | - | TRBJ1-2 | TRBV28 | CASSLRQSKGRAAYGYTF | TGTGCCAGCAGTTTACGACAGAGCAAAGGCCGGGCCGCCTATGGCTACACCTTC
TRBD1 | few | TRBJ2-5 | TRBV2 | CASRTAPGTGVETQYF | TGTGCCAGCAGGACCGCTCCCGGGACAGGGGTAGAGACCCAGTACTTC
- | - | TRBJ2-7 | TRBV18 | CASSPAQGSGYEQYF | TGTGCCAGCTCACCAGCCCAGGGGAGTGGGTACGAGCAGTACTTC
- | - | TRBJ2-5 | TRBV18 | CASSPDSGQQTQYF | TGTGCCAGCTCACCAGACAGTGGTCAACAGACCCAGTACTTC
TRBD2 | - | TRBJ2-1 | TRBV6-5 | CASLAGGRNNEQFF | TGTGCCAGCTTAGCGGGGGGGCGTAACAATGAGCAGTTCTTC
- | - | TRBJ2-3 | TRBV11-2 | CASSLKGGGAPDTQYF | TGTGCCAGCAGCCTCAAGGGGGGAGGGGCCCCAGATACGCAGTATTTT
- | - | TRBJ2-4 | TRBV19 | CASSKQNGGTKNIQYF | TGTGCCAGTAGTAAACAGAACGGAGGGACCAAAAACATTCAGTACTTC
TRBD1 | - | TRBJ2-5 | TRBV11-2 | CASSFSSGTGPSETQYF | TGTGCCAGCAGCTTTAGTTCCGGGACAGGGCCTTCGGAGACCCAGTACTTC
- | - | TRBJ1-2 | TRBV5-1 | CASSWNLRTDYGYTF | TGCGCCAGCAGCTGGAATTTACGGACAGACTATGGCTACACCTTC
- | - | TRBJ2-3 | TRBV4-2 | CASSQAGVRESGTDTQYF | TGTGCCAGCAGCCAAGCAGGCGTCCGCGAATCGGGCACAGATACGCAGTATTTT
- | - | TRBJ1-5 | TRBV7-2 | CASSLEENIVHQPQHF | TGTGCCAGCAGCCTAGAGGAGAATATCGTTCATCAGCCCCAGCATTTT
TRBD2 | - | TRBJ2-3 | TRBV18 | CASSQRTSGGETDTQYF | TGTGCCAGCTCCCAAAGGACTAGCGGGGGAGAAACAGATACGCAGTATTTT
- | - | TRBJ1-6 | TRBV27 | CASSFHGSPLHF | TGTGCCAGCAGTTTCCACGGTTCACCCCTCCACTTT